The 20 T cell receptor beta chains listed next were all sequenced from one sample in a study of CD8 T cells in ankylosing spondylitis. One entry per CDR3 protein, called by TCRdb with MiXCR from the 5' RACE reads. In the table there are 200,000 or so distinct CDR3 sequences, over 10% of which are singletons. The sequenced sample consisted of blood, either unsorted or a sorted T cell fraction (not recorded which). The source is a female donor with ankylosing spondylitis or in good health (not recorded which).

This clonotype was seen ten or more times. This chain links TRBV12-3 or TRBV12-4 with TRBJ2-2, with 9 nucleotides matching TRBD2. CDR3 length equals 17 residues. The trim removed 5 bases at V and 2 bases at J, leaving 9 bases unmatched. The CDR3 DNA is TGTGCCAGCAGTCCATCGGCGGGAGGGCATAACACCGGGGAGCTGTTTTTT. Protein sequence: CASSPSAGGHNTGELFF.

Only a few counts were recorded for this clonotype. This chain uses TRBV7-2 with TRBJ2-7; TRBD1 matches 10 bases. Germline V gene sequence: CDR1 SGHTA, CDR2 FQGNSA. The ends lost 7 bases at V and 1 base at J; junction bases unmatched: 4. The CDR3 length is 14 residues. The CDR3 here is CASNRDRGSYEQYF. The CDR3 coding sequence is TGTGCCAGCAACCGGGACAGGGGTTCCTACGAGCAGTACTTC.

There are many counts of this clonotype. The rearrangement joins TRBV10-3 to TRBJ2-5; 10 nucleotides line up with TRBD2. CDR1 is ENHRY and CDR2 is SYGVKD in the germline V gene. This CDR3 spans 16 amino acids. The ends lost 2 bases at V and 5 bases at J; junction bases unmatched: 8. This CDR3 reads CAISEGRAGGPETQYF. CDR3 DNA sequence: TGTGCCATCAGTGAGGGCAGAGCGGGAGGGCCGGAGACCCAGTACTTC.

The J gene is TRBJ2-1, the V gene TRBV28; D gene ambiguous. Germline-derived CDR1 and CDR2 are MDHEN and SYDVKM. The CDR3 runs 14 residues. V lost 5 bases and J lost 5, with 13 bases in between. CDR3 in amino acids: CASSQPGWDNEQFF. Written as DNA, the CDR3 is TGTGCCAGCAGTCAGCCAGGTTGGGACAATGAGCAGTTCTTC.

In this sample, this clonotype turned up many times. The V and J genes are TRBV4-2 and TRBJ2-1; TRBD1 agrees at 10 bases. The CDR3 length is 15 residues. Germline values: CDR1 LGHNA, CDR2 YNFKEQ. Losses at the gene ends were 5 bases for V and 5 bases for J; bases not matched to a gene: 6. The CDR3: CASSLTGGDNNEQFF. CDR3 sequence (DNA): TGTGCCAGCAGCTTGACAGGGGGCGATAACAATGAGCAGTTCTTC.

This clonotype was seen ten or more times. The chain is built from TRBV4-3 and TRBJ1-5, with D unresolved. The V end was cut by 0 bases, the J end by 5 bases, with 11 bases between. The CDR3 is 15 amino acids. The V gene's germline CDR1 is LGHNA and CDR2 YSLEER. This chain's CDR3 is CASSQEGTTDQPQHF. CDR3 in DNA: TGCGCCAGCAGCCAAGAGGGAACAACTGATCAGCCCCAGCATTTT.

In its sample, this clonotype was seen a few times. V usage is TRBV28 and J usage is TRBJ2-1; 8 nucleotides agree with TRBD2. This CDR3 comprises 20 residues. CDR1 is MDHEN, CDR2 SYDVKM, per germline. V was pared by 4 bases and J by 4 bases, with 21 bases of the junction left unmatched. The CDR3, as DNA: TGTGCCAGCAGTTCCCTAAAGGCGAGCGGGAGCCTGTCATTATACAATGAGCAGTTCTTC. Amino acid sequence: CASSSLKASGSLSLYNEQFF. Filled out from reference TRBV28 and TRBJ2-1, the complete variable domain reads DVKVTQSSRYLVKRTGEKVFLECVQDMDHENMFWYRQDPGLGLRLIYFSYDVKMKEKGDIPEGYSVSREKKERFSLILESASTNQTSMYLCASSSLKASGSLSLYNEQFFGPGTRLTVL.

In its sample, this clonotype was seen once. One end of the junction is discordant with germline, which a read error may explain. The chain combines TRBV4-3 with TRBJ2-1; no definite D call. The germline gives CDR1 LGHNA, CDR2 YSLEER. The CDR3 has 15 residues. The CDR3 DNA reads TGCGCCAGCAACCAAGACCAAGGTAGCTTCAATGAGCAGTTCTTC. It translates to CASNQDQGSFNEQFF.

At least ten counts were recorded for this clonotype. CDR3 loop: CASSLEGIFGNTIYF. In DNA form, the CDR3 reads TGTGCCAGCAGCCTGGAGGGGATCTTCGGAAACACCATATATTTT. The V and J genes are TRBV7-8 and TRBJ1-3; tentatively, D is TRBD1 (5 bases). V gave up 5 bases and J gave up 4 bases, with 15 bases separating them. The CDR3 runs 15 residues. Germline V CDR1 and CDR2: SGHVS, FQNEAQ.

This clonotype was counted a few times. J is TRBJ2-7 and V is TRBV7-2; TRBD2 might be the D (5 bases). Deletions cut 1 base from V and 3 bases from J, with 13 bases between. Germline lookup yields CDR1 SGHTA and CDR2 FQGNSA. This CDR3 region has 15 residues. Here the CDR3 DNA reads TGTGCCAGCAGCTTAGTCGGGGAGCGTGTCTACGAGCAGTACTTC. Translating it yields CASSLVGERVYEQYF. Full variable domain (outside the CDR3, taken from reference TRBV7-2 and TRBJ2-7): GAGVSQSPSNKVTEKGKDVELRCDPISGHTALYWYRQSLGQGLEFLIYFQGNSAPDKSGLPSDRFSAERTGGSVSTLTIQRTQQEDSAVYLCASSLVGERVYEQYFGPGTRLTVT.

In its sample, this clonotype was seen many times. CDR3 nucleotides: TGTGCCAGCAGTTTATTTGGCAGCCTGAACACTGAAGCTTTCTTT. Protein sequence: CASSLFGSLNTEAFF. This chain connects TRBV27 to TRBJ1-1; no clear D gene. The CDR3 is 15 residues long. Germline CDR1 reads MNHEY; CDR2 reads SMNVEV (reference sequence). V was clipped by 1 base and J by 0 bases, with 9 bases between them.

About this clonotype: Just one base apart from a much larger clone, this may be a read error. The chain carries TRBV29-1 and TRBJ2-1; maybe TRBD2 (6 bases). V lost 4 bases and J lost 9, with 13 bases in between. The length of the CDR3 is 12 residues. CDR1 and CDR2 (germline): SQVTM, ANQGSEA. CDR3: CSVGCGVGEQFF. CDR3 in DNA: TGCAGCGTTGGTTGCGGGGTTGGTGAGCAGTTCTTC.

This clonotype has a count of ten or more. The chain uses TRBV20-1 and TRBJ2-7, with a possible D match to TRBD2 (5 bases). CDR3 length equals 13 residues. Looked up from germline, CDR1 is DFQATT and CDR2 is SNEGSKA (reference sequence). The V end was cut by 4 bases, the J end by 1 base, with 11 bases between. The CDR3: CSATAVLSYEQYF. CDR3 coding DNA: TGCAGTGCTACAGCGGTACTTTCCTACGAGCAGTACTTC.

V is TRBV25-1 and J is TRBJ1-4; 9 bases align to TRBD1. J was trimmed by 4 bases and V by 4 bases; bases with no gene match: 7. The CDR3 totals 16 residues. The germline CDR1 and CDR2 sequences are MGHDK and SYGVNS. CDR3 in DNA: TGTGCCAGCAGTGCCTCTACAGGGGGCATTAATGAAAAACTGTTTTTT. It encodes CASSASTGGINEKLFF.

There are many counts of this clonotype. The chain carries TRBV9 and TRBJ2-3, with D perhaps matching TRBD1 (5 bases). CDR1 and CDR2 (germline): SGDLS, YYNGEE. The germline V and J ends were trimmed by 1 base and 1 base, with 10 bases remaining between them. The CDR3 contains 15 residues. CDR3: CASSVMGLGTDTQYF. CDR3 nucleotides: TGTGCCAGCAGCGTAATGGGGCTCGGCACAGATACGCAGTATTTT.

This clonotype showed up many times. This rearrangement joins TRBV20-1 to TRBJ2-7, with 11 positions matching TRBD1. The CDR3 covers 13 residues. Trimming at V came to 3 bases and at J to 6 bases, leaving 4 bases not matched to a gene. The germline CDR1 and CDR2 sequences are DFQATT and SNEGSKA (reference sequence). CDR3 region: CSASGTGGVEQYF. CDR3 in DNA: TGCAGTGCTAGCGGGACAGGGGGAGTCGAGCAGTACTTC.

Comments on this clonotype: Given a much more abundant clone one base away, this may be a read error. CDR3 nucleotides: TGCAGTGCTCTGACTAGCGGGACTAGCACAGATACGCGGTATTTT. This codes for CSALTSGTSTDTRYF. The V and J genes are TRBV20-1 and TRBJ2-3; TRBD2 matches 11 bases. There are 15 residues in the CDR3. CDR1 and CDR2 from the germline V gene are DFQATT and SNEGSKA (reference sequence).

The chain joins TRBV11-2 to TRBJ2-1, with D tentatively TRBD2 (6 bases). V was trimmed by 4 bases and J by 8 bases, leaving 9 bases between them. CDR1 is SGHAT, CDR2 FQNNGV, per germline. This CDR3 region has 12 residues. CDR3 amino acids: CASSSTSYEQFF. The CDR3 region has the DNA TGTGCCAGCAGCTCGACTAGTTATGAGCAGTTCTTC.

In its sample, this clonotype was seen a few times. This chain joins TRBV5-1 and TRBJ2-3; no clear D gene. V was pared by 2 bases and J by 0 bases, with 16 bases between. This CDR3 has 17 residues. The germline gives CDR1 SGHRS, CDR2 YFSETQ. The CDR3 DNA is TGCGCCAGCAGCTTCAGCTCCGGAGCCTCTAGCACAGATACGCAGTATTTT. Its protein product is CASSFSSGASSTDTQYF.

This clonotype has just a few counts. The V and J genes are TRBV7-2 and TRBJ1-4; TRBD1 might be the D (6 bases). V was cut by 8 bases and J by 7 bases, with 14 bases left in between. In germline, CDR1 is SGHTA, CDR2 FQGNSA. The CDR3 runs to 13 residues. CDR3 residues: CASGGQTGEKLFF. The CDR3 bases are TGTGCCAGCGGCGGACAGACCGGTGAAAAACTGTTTTTT.